One and the same sample provided the 25 T cell receptor beta chains below, sequenced in a study of blood T cell repertoires in COVID-19. Assay used: immunoSEQ multiplex PCR; TCRdb lists only in-frame clones, some missing. The sample has over 50,000 clones; 85% are singletons. The sample comprised peripheral blood. The receptors come from a human donor in a cohort sampled during active COVID-19.

The chain is built from TRBV5-1 and TRBJ2-3, with 9 bases lining up with TRBD2. The CDR3 sequence is 13 residues long. Germline V gene lookup returns CDR1 SGHRS and CDR2 YFSETQ. The ends lost 7 bases at V and 6 bases at J; junction bases unmatched: 6. CDR3 nucleotide sequence: TGCGCCAGCCAGCGGGAGGAAGGGGATACGCAGTATTTT. This sequence encodes CASQREEGDTQYF. Based on the CDR3 plus reference TRBV5-1 and TRBJ2-3, the full variable domain is KAGVTQTPRYLIKTRGQQVTLSCSPISGHRSVSWYQQTPGQGLQFLFEYFSETQRNKGNFPGRFSGRQFSNSRSEMNVSTLELGDSALYLCASQREEGDTQYFGPGTRLTVL.

The chain combines TRBV6-4 with TRBJ2-2; perhaps TRBD2 as D (5 bases). Germline CDR1 and CDR2: MRHNA and SNTAGT. CDR3 size: 14 residues. V lost 3 bases to trimming and J lost 5 bases, with 10 bases between them. The CDR3 region has the DNA TGTGCCAGCAGTGAAGAGGGCGGGACCGGGGAGCTGTTTTTT. Translated, it gives CASSEEGGTGELFF.

The CDR3 DNA reads TGTGCCAGCAGCTCCAGGGGGCCCTACAATGAGCAGTTCTTC. This sequence encodes CASSSRGPYNEQFF. This sequence joins TRBV7-2 and TRBJ2-1; TRBD1 agrees at 8 bases. Germline V gives CDR1 SGHTA, CDR2 FQGNSA. The CDR3 is 14 amino acids. The J segment lost 2 bases and the V segment lost 4 bases, leaving 1 base of the junction unmatched.

The genes are TRBV11-2 and TRBJ2-5; D is unclear. Between the trimmed V and J ends, which lost 0 bases and 4 bases, there was a span of 15 bases. This CDR3 is built from 16 residues. Germline V lookup: CDR1 SGHAT, CDR2 FQNNGV. CDR3 loop: CASSLDGSAPIETQYF. For the CDR3, the DNA is TGTGCCAGCAGCTTAGATGGAAGCGCACCCATAGAGACCCAGTACTTC.

V gene TRBV6-2 or TRBV6-3 combines with J gene TRBJ1-1; 7 positions match TRBD1. Per germline, CDR1 MNHEY and CDR2 SVGEGT. After removal of 2 bases from V and 4 bases from J, the junction contained 4 bases not matched to a gene. The CDR3 covers 14 residues. The CDR3 protein is CASSYATGATEAFF. CDR3 nucleotide sequence: TGTGCCAGCAGTTACGCCACAGGGGCCACTGAAGCTTTCTTT.

The chain combines TRBV7-2 with TRBJ2-7, with 11 nucleotides matching TRBD1. V dropped 5 bases and J dropped 3; count of bases not matched to a gene: 6. CDR1 SGHTA and CDR2 FQGNSA come from the germline V gene. This CDR3 comprises 15 residues. CDR3 protein: CASSRRDRGDYEQYF. The CDR3 DNA sequence: TGTGCCAGCAGCCGCCGGGACAGGGGGGACTACGAGCAGTACTTC.

The rearrangement uses TRBV29-1 and TRBJ2-1; 11 nucleotides match TRBD2. This CDR3 has 17 amino acids. CDR1 is SQVTM, CDR2 ANQGSEA, per germline. V was pared by 6 bases and J by 5 bases, with 15 bases of the junction left unmatched. The CDR3 loop reads CSVSSPSGRLIDNEQFF. The CDR3 DNA sequence: TGCAGCGTCTCAAGTCCTAGCGGGAGGCTGATTGACAATGAGCAGTTCTTC.

The chain is built from TRBV9 and TRBJ2-2; maybe TRBD2 (6 bases). V was cut by 4 bases and J by 0 bases, with 19 bases left in between. Germline V gene sequence: CDR1 SGDLS, CDR2 YYNGEE. The CDR3 contains 18 residues. This chain's CDR3 is CASSPRAGLPSNTGELFF. CDR3 nucleotides: TGTGCCAGCAGCCCGAGGGCGGGGCTCCCTTCGAACACCGGGGAGCTGTTTTTT.

The V gene is TRBV13, the J gene TRBJ2-7; the D gene is possibly TRBD1 (5 bases). V gave up 5 bases and J gave up 4 bases, with 15 bases separating them. CDR3 length: 14 amino acids. Germline V gene lookup returns CDR1 PRHDT and CDR2 FYEKMQ (reference sequence). CDR3 in DNA: TGTGCCAGCAGCCCGCGGACATCCCCTTACGAGCAGTACTTC. This codes for CASSPRTSPYEQYF. Full variable domain (missing parts from reference TRBV13 and TRBJ2-7): AAGVIQSPRHLIKEKRETATLKCYPIPRHDTVYWYQQGPGQDPQFLISFYEKMQSDKGSIPDRFSAQQFSDYHSELNMSSLELGDSALYFCASSPRTSPYEQYFGPGTRLTVT.

The rearrangement links TRBV7-5 to TRBJ2-7; the table's D call TRBD2 went unverified against the DNA. TRBV7-5 is a known pseudogene. The CDR3 is 15 residues long. Written as DNA, the CDR3 is TGTGCCAGAAGCTGTATTGAAGCGGGAGCTTACGAGCAGTACTTC. This encodes CARSCIEAGAYEQYF.

This clone is medium-sized within its sample. V gene TRBV5-4 combines with J gene TRBJ2-7; possible D gene TRBD2, 6 bases. CDR1 is SGHNT, CDR2 YYREEE, per germline (reference sequence). V lost 3 bases and J 0 bases, leaving 10 bases between the germline ends. This CDR3 region has 14 residues. CDR3 DNA sequence: TGTGCCAGCAGCTCGGGACTCCTCTCCTACGAGCAGTACTTC. Its translation is CASSSGLLSYEQYF.

This chain uses TRBV5-6 with TRBJ2-7; D is perhaps TRBD2 (6 bases). The germline CDR1 and CDR2 sequences are SGHDT and YYEEEE. The CDR3 sequence is 15 residues long. V was pared by 4 bases and J by 0 bases, with 14 bases between. The DNA for the CDR3 is TGTGCCAGCAGCCGACTAGGTCTGCGCTCCTACGAGCAGTACTTC. Its protein is CASSRLGLRSYEQYF.

This rearrangement joins TRBV28 to TRBJ2-7; D gene uncertain. Between the trimmed V and J ends, which lost 7 bases and 0 bases, there was a span of 16 bases. CDR1 and CDR2 from the germline V gene are MDHEN and SYDVKM. CDR3 length: 15 amino acids. In DNA, the CDR3 is TGTGCCAGCATTAGTGGCGGCTTGAGCTCCTACGAGCAGTACTTC. Amino acids: CASISGGLSSYEQYF.

The V call is TRBV19, the J call TRBJ2-7, with D perhaps TRBD2 (5 bases). V was shortened by 0 bases and J by 3 bases, with 12 bases between the two germline ends. The CDR3 runs 15 residues. Germline V lookup: CDR1 LNHDA, CDR2 SQIVND (reference sequence). CDR3 nucleotides: TGTGCCAGTAGTATAGACTCACTAGGGAACTACGAGCAGTACTTC. It codes for CASSIDSLGNYEQYF.

The chain has TRBV4-1 and TRBJ1-1; perhaps TRBD1 as D (6 bases). Per the germline V gene, CDR1 is MGHRA and CDR2 is YSYEKL. V dropped 2 bases and J dropped 5 bases, with 12 bases sitting between them. This CDR3 has 14 residues. The CDR3 bases are TGCGCCAGCAGCCAAACTACAGGGTATACTGAAGCTTTCTTT. Its translation is CASSQTTGYTEAFF.

This chain joins TRBV28 and TRBJ2-2; 8 nucleotides match TRBD1. The germline V gene has CDR1 MDHEN and CDR2 SYDVKM. V lost 8 bases, J lost 7 bases, and 6 bases stayed unmatched. The CDR3 is 13 amino acids. In DNA form, the CDR3 reads TGTGCCAGCGGACAGGGCTGGAGCGGGGAGCTGTTTTTT. Its translation is CASGQGWSGELFF.

For the CDR3, the DNA is TGCGCCAGCAGCCCTAACCAACGAAGGACAGGGAGGTATTCACCCCTCCACTTT. This encodes CASSPNQRRTGRYSPLHF. This sequence joins TRBV4-1 and TRBJ1-6; 8 bases line up with TRBD1. The CDR3 is made up of 18 amino acids. After removal of 4 bases from V and 8 bases from J, the junction contained 16 bases not matched to a gene. CDR1 and CDR2 from the germline V gene are MGHRA and YSYEKL.

The rearrangement uses TRBV3-1 (or the pseudogene TRBV3-2) and TRBJ1-1, with D possibly matching TRBD1 (5 bases). The germline V and J ends were trimmed by 0 bases and 2 bases, with 16 bases remaining between them. CDR3 length: 17 residues. Germline lookup yields CDR1 LGHDT and CDR2 YNNKEL (reference sequence). CDR3 loop: CASSQDNVAGINTEAFF. CDR3 DNA: TGTGCCAGCAGCCAAGATAATGTGGCAGGGATAAACACTGAAGCTTTCTTT.

The rearrangement links TRBV4-1 to TRBJ2-7, with TRBD1 as a possible D gene (5 bases). Trimming removed 0 bases from V and 8 bases from J, with 14 bases in between. The germline V gene has CDR1 MGHRA and CDR2 YSYEKL. The CDR3 length is 14 residues. The CDR3 spells CASSQDPQGAQQYF. CDR3 nucleotide sequence: TGCGCCAGCAGCCAAGATCCCCAGGGCGCCCAGCAGTACTTC.

This clone was seen once. The chain carries TRBV2 and TRBJ1-2; D is ambiguous. V was trimmed by 5 bases and J by 0 bases, leaving 7 bases between them. This CDR3 is built from 13 residues. Per germline, CDR1 SNHLY and CDR2 FYNNEI. The CDR3 region has the DNA TGTGCCAGCAGTCCGGGTGCTAACTATGGCTACACCTTC. The encoded protein is CASSPGANYGYTF.

The chain couples TRBV30 to TRBJ2-7, with 8 nucleotides matching TRBD1. This CDR3 region has 13 residues. The germline CDR1 and CDR2 sequences are GTSNPN and SVGIG (reference sequence). V lost 5 bases and J lost 2; bases outside the gene matches: 5. CDR3 residues: CAWGQGLPYEQYF. In nucleotides, the CDR3 is TGTGCCTGGGGACAGGGTCTCCCCTACGAGCAGTACTTC.

V is TRBV2 and J is TRBJ1-1, with 10 bases that match TRBD1. Trimming removed 4 bases from V and 4 bases from J; junction bases left unmatched: 0. Germline-derived CDR1 and CDR2 are SNHLY and FYNNEI. The CDR3 sequence is 13 residues long. The CDR3: CASSGTGGTEAFF. Written as DNA, the CDR3 is TGTGCCAGCAGTGGGACAGGGGGCACTGAAGCTTTCTTT.

This chain uses TRBV6-6 with TRBJ1-3; 7 nucleotides agree with TRBD1. V shed 5 bases, J shed 0 bases, and the junction held 10 bases outside the gene matches. This CDR3 contains 17 residues. Germline lookup yields CDR1 MNHNY and CDR2 SVGAGI (reference sequence). CDR3 loop: CASSPLTGRNSGNTIYF. The CDR3 nucleotides are TGTGCCAGCAGTCCTCTGACAGGGAGGAACTCTGGAAACACCATATATTTT.

V gene TRBV3-1 (or the pseudogene TRBV3-2) combines with J gene TRBJ2-7; maybe TRBD2 (5 bases). Trimming pared 0 bases from V and 7 bases from J, leaving 13 bases between. CDR3 size: 14 residues. In germline, CDR1 is LGHDT, CDR2 YNNKEL (reference sequence). The CDR3 reads CASSQDFGVGEQYF. CDR3 nucleotide sequence: TGTGCCAGCAGCCAAGATTTCGGGGTGGGGGAGCAGTACTTC.

The J gene is TRBJ2-5, the V gene TRBV3-1 (or the pseudogene TRBV3-2); TRBD2 matches at 8 bases. In germline, CDR1 is LGHDT, CDR2 YNNKEL (reference sequence). J lost 5 bases, V lost 6 bases, and 11 bases had no gene match. CDR3 length: 15 residues. DNA of the CDR3: TGTGCCAGCAGTGTGGTCGGGAGGGCCGATGAGACCCAGTACTTC. It is translated as CASSVVGRADETQYF.